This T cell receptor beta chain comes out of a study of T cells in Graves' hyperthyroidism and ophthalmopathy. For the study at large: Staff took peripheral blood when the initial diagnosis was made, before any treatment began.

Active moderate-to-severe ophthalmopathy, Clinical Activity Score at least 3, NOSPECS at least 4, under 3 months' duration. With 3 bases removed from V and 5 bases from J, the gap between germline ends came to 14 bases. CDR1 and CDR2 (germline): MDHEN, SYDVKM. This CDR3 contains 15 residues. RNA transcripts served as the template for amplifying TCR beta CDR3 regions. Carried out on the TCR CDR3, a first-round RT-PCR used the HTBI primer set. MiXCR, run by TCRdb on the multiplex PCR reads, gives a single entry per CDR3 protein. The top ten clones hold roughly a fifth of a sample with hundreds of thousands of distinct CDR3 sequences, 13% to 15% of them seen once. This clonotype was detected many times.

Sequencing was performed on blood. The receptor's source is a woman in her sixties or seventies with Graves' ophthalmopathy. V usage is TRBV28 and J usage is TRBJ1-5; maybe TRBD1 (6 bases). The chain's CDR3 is CASSFGGRPHQPQHF. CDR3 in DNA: TGTGCCAGCAGTTTTGGGGGGCGGCCCCATCAGCCCCAGCATTTT.